These 31 T cell receptor beta chains share one sample of origin, sequenced in a study of blood T cell repertoires in COVID-19. The data were produced by immunoSEQ multiplex PCR, yet TCRdb's version contains in-frame clones alone and is incomplete. The sample includes about 190,000 clones, under 90% of them seen just once. The sample comprised peripheral blood. Receptors were obtained from a middle-aged man with acute or convalescent COVID-19.

CDR3 region: CASRLYRGLGTEAFF. The CDR3 DNA reads as TGTGCCAGCAGATTGTACAGGGGTCTGGGCACTGAAGCTTTCTTT. V and J are TRBV7-2 and TRBJ1-1, with 7 bases aligning to TRBD1. V dropped 6 bases and J dropped 4; count of bases not matched to a gene: 11. The CDR3 contains 15 residues. Germline assignment: CDR1 SGHTA and CDR2 FQGNSA.

The V and J genes are TRBV18 and TRBJ1-2, with TRBD1 matching 8 bases. The V gene's germline CDR1 is KGHSH and CDR2 LQKENI. V dropped 3 bases and J dropped 8; count of bases not matched to a gene: 8. This CDR3 spans 14 amino acids. The CDR3 sequence: CASSPNQGAQGYTF. CDR3 nucleotide sequence: TGTGCCAGCTCACCCAACCAGGGGGCGCAGGGCTACACCTTC.

The J gene is TRBJ1-1, the V gene TRBV2, with 10 bases matching TRBD1. V shed 10 bases and J 0 bases; nucleotides not matched to a gene: 17. Germline-derived CDR1 and CDR2 are SNHLY and FYNNEI. The CDR3 runs to 18 residues. The CDR3 coding sequence is TGTGCCATCTTATTACCGGGACAGGGGAAAGGGGTGAACACTGAAGCTTTCTTT. This gives the protein CAILLPGQGKGVNTEAFF.

As for this clone: Other DNA sequences in the sample encode the same CDR3. V and J are TRBV5-1 and TRBJ1-2; tentatively, D is TRBD1 (5 bases). CDR3 length equals 13 residues. V lost 0 bases and J lost 6, with 9 bases in between. Germline-derived CDR1 and CDR2 are SGHRS and YFSETQ. CDR3 nucleotide sequence: TGCGCCAGCAGCTTGGGGCAGGGTGATGGCTACACCTTC. It codes for CASSLGQGDGYTF.

The chain has TRBV12-3 or TRBV12-4 and TRBJ2-7; 9 bases map to TRBD1. There are 13 residues in the CDR3. J gave up 6 bases and V 7 bases, and 7 bases lay outside the gene matches. The CDR3 coding sequence is TGTGCCAGCACCGGGGACAGGGAGGGCGAGCAGTACTTC. Encoded protein: CASTGDREGEQYF.

This chain connects TRBV7-2 to TRBJ2-7, with 12 nucleotides matching TRBD2. The V gene's germline CDR1 is SGHTA and CDR2 FQGNSA. The V segment lost 4 bases and the J segment 3 bases; nucleotides outside the gene matches: 7. This CDR3 spans 16 amino acids. The CDR3 sequence: CASSSGRTSGVYEQYF. In nucleotides, the CDR3 is TGTGCCAGCAGCTCAGGGCGGACTAGCGGGGTCTACGAGCAGTACTTC.

The CDR3 is CAWRGHPDQPQHF. The CDR3 DNA follows: TGTGCCTGGAGAGGACATCCCGATCAGCCCCAGCATTTT. The rearrangement links TRBV30 to TRBJ1-5, with TRBD1 as a possible D gene (5 bases). Germline V gene data show CDR1 as GTSNPN and CDR2 as SVGIG (reference sequence). Trimming removed 3 bases from V and 5 bases from J, with 11 bases in between. The CDR3 length is 13 residues.

This clone was counted between two and nine times. The rearrangement uses TRBV7-2 and TRBJ2-7, with 10 nucleotides matching TRBD2. The CDR3 sequence is 15 residues long. V shed 5 bases, J shed 4 bases, and the junction held 8 bases outside the gene matches. The germline gives CDR1 SGHTA, CDR2 FQGNSA. The chain's CDR3 is CASSNSGGKLYEQYF. The CDR3 coding sequence is TGTGCCAGCAGCAATAGCGGGGGGAAACTGTACGAGCAGTACTTC. Full variable domain (rest looked up from reference TRBV7-2 and TRBJ2-7): GAGVSQSPSNKVTEKGKDVELRCDPISGHTALYWYRQSLGQGLEFLIYFQGNSAPDKSGLPSDRFSAERTGGSVSTLTIQRTQQEDSAVYLCASSNSGGKLYEQYFGPGTRLTVT.

The V call is TRBV7-2, the J call TRBJ2-7, with TRBD2 identical over 8 bases. CDR3 size: 15 residues. Germline CDR1 SGHTA, CDR2 FQGNSA. V lost 0 bases, J lost 2 bases, and 3 bases stayed unmatched. The CDR3 DNA reads TGTGCCAGCAGCTTAGCCCCGGGAGGGACCTACGAGCAGTACTTC. Protein product: CASSLAPGGTYEQYF.

This sequence joins TRBV30 and TRBJ2-7; no firm D call. Trimming stripped 0 bases from V and 2 bases from J, with 8 bases between. The CDR3 covers 13 residues. CDR1 is GTSNPN, CDR2 SVGIG, per germline (reference sequence). In DNA, the CDR3 is TGTGCCTGGAGTGTGGGCAGTCCCTACGAGCAGTACTTC. Its protein is CAWSVGSPYEQYF. The full variable domain, its missing parts supplied by reference TRBV30 and TRBJ2-7, is SQTIHQWPATLVQPVGSPLSLECTVEGTSNPNLYWYRQAAGRGLQLLFYSVGIGQISSEVPQNLSASRPQDRQFILSSKKLLLSDSGFYLCAWSVGSPYEQYFGPGTRLTVT.

This chain uses TRBV14 with TRBJ1-6; 9 bases agree with TRBD1. This CDR3 comprises 14 residues. CDR1 is SGHDN, CDR2 FVKESK, per germline. After removal of 6 bases from V and 7 bases from J, the junction contained 4 bases not matched to a gene. The CDR3 sequence: CASSQTGGNSPLHF. The DNA of the CDR3 is TGTGCCAGCAGTCAAACAGGGGGCAATTCACCCCTCCACTTT.

This chain uses TRBV5-1 with TRBJ1-2, with TRBD1 matching 8 bases. V lost 0 bases and J lost 6; bases outside the gene matches: 1. Germline CDR1 SGHRS, CDR2 YFSETQ. The length of the CDR3 is 13 residues. The CDR3 DNA sequence: TGCGCCAGCAGCTTGGGGACAGGGAATGGCTACACCTTC. Translation gives CASSLGTGNGYTF.

This chain links TRBV4-1 with TRBJ1-4, with TRBD1 matching 9 bases. J lost 2 bases, V lost 3 bases, and 7 bases had no gene match. Germline loops: CDR1 MGHRA, CDR2 YSYEKL. This CDR3 has 17 residues. The CDR3: CASSQGTGRGTNEKLFF. The DNA of the CDR3 is TGCGCCAGCAGCCAGGGGACAGGGCGGGGGACTAATGAAAAACTGTTTTTT.

This chain's CDR3 is CASSVVRSPGSCQETQYF. The CDR3 bases are TGTGCCAGCAGCGTAGTAAGATCTCCGGGGAGTTGCCAAGAGACCCAGTACTTC. The V and J genes are TRBV9 and TRBJ2-5; possible D gene TRBD2, 5 bases. CDR3 length: 18 residues. Trimming took off 0 bases at V and 1 base at J, with 19 bases between the two ends. Per germline, CDR1 SGDLS and CDR2 YYNGEE. Combining the CDR3 with reference TRBV9 and TRBJ2-5 gives the whole variable domain DSGVTQTPKHLITATGQRVTLRCSPRSGDLSVYWYQQSLDQGLQFLIQYYNGEERAKGNILERFSAQQFPDLHSELNLSSLELGDSALYFCASSVVRSPGSCQETQYFGPGTRLLVL.

The chain couples TRBV7-2 to TRBJ1-5; 7 bases are a match to TRBD1. This CDR3 comprises 17 residues. Germline values: CDR1 SGHTA, CDR2 FQGNSA. Unmatched junction bases numbered 10, after V lost 1 base and J lost 4 bases. The CDR3 spells CASSLGLGQKLNQPQHF. As DNA, the CDR3 is TGTGCCAGCAGCTTAGGTTTGGGACAGAAACTTAATCAGCCCCAGCATTTT. The variable domain in full, with the rest retrieved from reference TRBV7-2 and TRBJ1-5, is GAGVSQSPSNKVTEKGKDVELRCDPISGHTALYWYRQSLGQGLEFLIYFQGNSAPDKSGLPSDRFSAERTGGSVSTLTIQRTQQEDSAVYLCASSLGLGQKLNQPQHFGDGTRLSIL.

The chain combines TRBV6-2 or TRBV6-3 with TRBJ1-1, with 7 positions matching TRBD1. J was trimmed by 1 base and V by 0 bases; bases with no gene match: 8. The germline V gene encodes CDR1 MNHEY and CDR2 SVGEGT. The CDR3 is 17 residues long. The CDR3 nucleotides are TGTGCCAGCAGTTACTCGATCTGGACAGGATGGAACACTGAAGCTTTCTTT. The encoded protein is CASSYSIWTGWNTEAFF.

The chain has TRBV7-2 and TRBJ2-1; weak D call: TRBD1 (6 bases). Germline CDR1 SGHTA, CDR2 FQGNSA. The germline V and J ends were trimmed by 5 bases and 9 bases, with 23 bases remaining between them. The length of the CDR3 is 16 residues. CDR3: CASSPPGDRVLSEQFF. CDR3 DNA sequence: TGTGCCAGCAGCCCGCCAGGGGACCGGGTTTTGAGTGAGCAGTTCTTC.

This chain joins TRBV29-1 and TRBJ2-5; 8 bases are a match to TRBD2. The CDR3 is 15 residues long. J lost 0 bases, V lost 3 bases, and 6 bases had no gene match. Looked up from germline, CDR1 is SQVTM and CDR2 is ANQGSEA. In DNA, the CDR3 is TGCAGCGTTGATTTGCGGGGGGCCCACCAAGAGACCCAGTACTTC. Amino acid sequence: CSVDLRGAHQETQYF.

The chain joins TRBV5-1 to TRBJ2-2, with 8 bases lining up with TRBD1. This CDR3 is built from 16 residues. The junction had 10 bases not matched to a gene; V was cut back by 4 bases and J by 5 bases. Germline CDR1 and CDR2: SGHRS and YFSETQ. Written as DNA, the CDR3 is TGCGCCAGCAGCCCAACGACAGGGGCGGGGACCGGGGAGCTGTTTTTT. Its translation is CASSPTTGAGTGELFF.

This clone was counted a single time. One end of the junction varies from germline; a read error may be responsible. The V and J genes are TRBV5-1 and TRBJ2-1; TRBD2 matches at 7 bases. Germline V CDR1 and CDR2: SGHRS, YFSETQ. The CDR3 consists of 14 residues. This chain's CDR3 is CASILGGSGPKQFF. The CDR3 coding sequence is TGCGCCAGCATCTTGGGAGGGTCTGGACCCAAGCAGTTCTTC.

In DNA, the CDR3 is TGTGCCAGCGGGGATCACAGGGGGCGGAATTCACCCCTCCACTTT. Translating gives CASGDHRGRNSPLHF. This sequence joins TRBV28 and TRBJ1-6; TRBD1 aligns across 9 bases. V dropped 8 bases and J dropped 7; count of bases not matched to a gene: 9. Germline CDR1 reads MDHEN; CDR2 reads SYDVKM. This CDR3 contains 15 residues.

This clone was seen once. The J gene is TRBJ1-2, the V gene TRBV3-1 (or the pseudogene TRBV3-2); maybe TRBD1 (6 bases). Looked up from germline, CDR1 is LGHDT and CDR2 is YNNKEL (reference sequence). This CDR3 has 16 amino acids. V gave up 6 bases and J gave up 8 bases, with 25 bases separating them. CDR3 DNA sequence: TGTGCCAGCAGTGGGAAGGACAGTATCTTAACCAGGGGCTACACCTTC. Translation gives CASSGKDSILTRGYTF.

This clone was detected once. This chain connects TRBV7-9 to TRBJ1-4; 10 bases fit TRBD1. Per germline, CDR1 SEHNR and CDR2 FQNEAQ (reference sequence). This CDR3 region has 15 residues. Trimming cost V 2 bases and J 8 bases; bases outside gene matches: 5. CDR3 residues: CASSLPDRGNEKLFF. CDR3 bases: TGTGCCAGCAGCTTACCGGACAGGGGGAACGAAAAACTGTTTTTT.

The rearrangement joins TRBV28 to TRBJ1-6; 7 nucleotides match TRBD1. Trimming at V came to 6 bases and at J to 9 bases, leaving 5 bases not matched to a gene. This CDR3 spans 13 amino acids. CDR1 and CDR2 from the germline V gene are MDHEN and SYDVKM. As DNA, the CDR3 is TGTGCCAGCAGAGGACAGGAGGGTTCACCCCTCCACTTT. Amino acids: CASRGQEGSPLHF.

The chain carries TRBV4-1 and TRBJ2-7; D possibly corresponds to TRBD2 (6 bases). CDR3 length equals 17 residues. The germline V gene has CDR1 MGHRA and CDR2 YSYEKL. V lost 0 bases, J lost 6 bases, and 21 bases lay in between. This CDR3 is CASSQEAVPGVVGEQYF. The CDR3 region has the DNA TGCGCCAGCAGCCAAGAAGCAGTGCCGGGGGTGGTAGGCGAGCAGTACTTC.

The chain is built from TRBV7-2 and TRBJ2-1; TRBD1 aligns across 9 bases. Trimming at V came to 3 bases and at J to 3 bases, leaving 3 bases not matched to a gene. Germline V CDR1 and CDR2: SGHTA, FQGNSA. CDR3 length equals 15 residues. The CDR3 DNA reads TGTGCCAGCAGCTTCAGACAGGGGGACTACAATGAGCAGTTCTTC. Its translation is CASSFRQGDYNEQFF. Combining the CDR3 with reference TRBV7-2 and TRBJ2-1 gives the whole variable domain GAGVSQSPSNKVTEKGKDVELRCDPISGHTALYWYRQSLGQGLEFLIYFQGNSAPDKSGLPSDRFSAERTGGSVSTLTIQRTQQEDSAVYLCASSFRQGDYNEQFFGPGTRLTVL.

The V call is TRBV11-2, the J call TRBJ1-1; D gene ambiguous. The CDR3 sequence is 13 residues long. The V gene's germline CDR1 is SGHAT and CDR2 FQNNGV. V was cut by 5 bases and J by 9 bases, with 16 bases left in between. The CDR3 nucleotides are TGTGCCAGCAGCCTCAGGACCGGGATTAAAGCTTTCTTT. Encoded protein: CASSLRTGIKAFF.

V usage is TRBV25-1 and J usage is TRBJ2-1; tentatively, D is TRBD2 (5 bases). There are 15 residues in the CDR3. Germline CDR1 MGHDK, CDR2 SYGVNS. Between the trimmed V and J ends, which lost 6 bases and 0 bases, there was a span of 12 bases. The CDR3 reads CASRTKGSSYNEQFF. DNA of the CDR3: TGTGCCAGCAGAACCAAAGGGAGCTCCTACAATGAGCAGTTCTTC.

This clone showed up many times. The J gene is TRBJ2-3, the V gene TRBV10-3; possible D gene TRBD1, 6 bases. The CDR3 runs 13 residues. The germline V gene encodes CDR1 ENHRY and CDR2 SYGVKD. Deletions cut 10 bases from V and 2 bases from J, with 13 bases between. The CDR3 DNA reads TGTGCCACCCGGGACACCAACACAGATACGCAGTATTTT. Its protein is CATRDTNTDTQYF.

The CDR3 loop reads CASRASGFSGELFF. CDR3 DNA sequence: TGTGCCAGCAGAGCTAGTGGGTTTTCCGGGGAGCTGTTTTTT. The chain has TRBV27 and TRBJ2-2; no clear D. CDR1 is MNHEY, CDR2 SMNVEV, per germline (reference sequence). The CDR3 has 14 amino acids. V was pared by 6 bases and J by 6 bases, with 14 bases between.

V is TRBV28 and J is TRBJ2-5; D is uncertain. Germline V CDR1 and CDR2: MDHEN, SYDVKM. Trimming shortened V by 2 bases and J by 5 bases, and 9 bases separated the two germline ends. The CDR3 totals 13 residues. The CDR3 protein is CASSLGQWETQYF. The CDR3 DNA reads TGTGCCAGCAGTTTAGGCCAGTGGGAGACCCAGTACTTC.